The text below deals with one T cell receptor (beta chain). V shed 3 bases and J shed 4 bases, with 15 bases lying between them. This CDR3 is 16 amino acids long. Germline V CDR1 and CDR2: SNHLY, FYNNEI. This sample was included in a study of blood T cell repertoires in COVID-19. Study as a whole: COVID-19 samples collected from the United States, Italy and Spain covered acute and convalescent phases. PBMCs, B-cell-depleted T cells, or T cells provided the cDNA or gDNA that made up the material.

As originally analysed: Estimated nucleated cell counts came from reference gene primer amplification. Sequencing was performed with immunoSEQ multiplex PCR; in TCRdb, only in-frame clones are kept and a portion is missing. V, J and clone size reflect that table, while D and trimming were determined from the DNA. Of about 130,000 clones detected, 80% to 90% appear once; the ten largest clones hold 3% to 4%. The sequenced sample was peripheral blood. The J gene is TRBJ2-2, the V gene TRBV2; D possibly corresponds to TRBD1 (5 bases). This TCR derives from a woman aged 55 to 70 with acute or convalescent COVID-19. The CDR3 nucleotides are TGTGCCAGCAGTGAGTTGGGGCCCGTTTCCACCGGGGAGCTGTTTTTT. Its translation: CASSELGPVSTGELFF.